This TCR beta chain was documented in a study of blood T cell repertoires in COVID-19. Across the whole study: From T cells, B-cell-depleted T cells, or PBMCs came the material, which was cDNA or gDNA.

Here immunoSEQ multiplex PCR was the method, and the copy in TCRdb shows in-frame clones only, minus some. The sample has approximately 220,000 clones, about four fifths seen once. Unmatched junction bases numbered 13, after V lost 5 bases and J lost 4 bases. CDR1 is LGHDT, CDR2 YNNKEL, per germline (reference sequence). The CDR3 is 17 residues long. Only a few counts were recorded for this clone. The TCR sequence derives from a woman aged 45-60 years with acute or convalescent COVID-19. The sample taken for sequencing was peripheral blood. The chain couples TRBV3-1 (or the pseudogene TRBV3-2) to TRBJ2-2; TRBD2 matches 7 bases. The CDR3 sequence is CASSRGGAGEITGELFF. CDR3 DNA sequence: TGTGCCAGCAGCAGAGGCGGGGCGGGAGAAATCACCGGGGAGCTGTTTTTT.